Included here is one T cell receptor beta chain sequence, with context. Then a second PCR, running roughly 7 to 11 cycles, was carried out with a sample-barcoded 5' primer and a J-beta primer mix. TCRdb re-called the 5' RACE reads with MiXCR, one entry per CDR3 protein. The sample gives 1.5 million to 2 million distinct CDR3 sequences, roughly 52% of which show up once; around 2.1% is in the top ten. These data originate in a study of blood T cells in healthy people across ages. From germline, CDR1 is SGHAT and CDR2 FQNNGV. The length of the CDR3 is 17 residues. Germline trimming cut 1 base from V and 9 bases from J; bases unmatched to any gene: 7.

This sequence was found in a woman aged 40 to 55 in good health. Sequencing used blood. This chain links TRBV11-2 with TRBJ2-1; TRBD2 matches at 15 bases. CDR3 sequence: CASSLGTSGGALGEQFF. CDR3 in DNA: TGTGCCAGCAGCTTAGGGACTAGCGGGGGGGCTCTTGGTGAGCAGTTCTTC.